Presented here are 24 T cell receptor delta chains from one specimen sequenced in a study of gammadelta T cells in human blood. TCRdb re-called the RT-PCR reads using CATT. Found here are about a thousand delta-chain clones, roughly two fifths of them singletons; the top ten hold roughly a fifth. The source material was non-Vgamma9Vdelta2 gamma-delta T cells from infant blood. The source is a human donor.

By share, this clone ranks as large. The same CDR3 can be traced to other DNA sequences in this sample. The chain couples TRDV1 to TRDJ1; 7 nucleotides agree with TRDD3. This CDR3 region has 26 residues. The germline gives CDR1 TSWWSYY, CDR2 QGS. V shed 2 bases and J 0 bases; nucleotides not matched to a gene: 36. DNA for the CDR3: TGTGCTCTTGGGGAAGGTTTACGCGACGAACGACTTTTTCGCTGGGGGCCACCGAAATACACCGATAAACTCATCTTT. Protein product: CALGEGLRDERLFRWGPPKYTDKLIF.

In this sample, this clone is large. The rearrangement joins TRDV3 to TRDJ3, with TRDD3 identical over 12 bases. V gave up 4 bases and J gave up 0 bases; unmatched junction bases: 1. Germline CDR1 TVYSNPD, CDR2 GDNSRS (reference sequence). The length of the CDR3 is 16 residues. The CDR3, as DNA: TGTGCCTCTGGGGGATACGGCTCCTGGGACACCCGACAGATGTTTTTC. Encoded protein: CASGGYGSWDTRQMFF.

By share, this clone ranks as large. Other DNA sequences in this specimen translate into the identical CDR3. The chain employs TRAV38-2/DV8 and TRDJ1, with D tentatively TRDD2 (6 bases). The ends were cut back, 2 bases at V and 1 base at J, with 33 bases in the middle. Germline-derived CDR1 and CDR2 are TSESDYY and QEAYKQQN. This CDR3 spans 22 amino acids. The CDR3 DNA reads TGTGCTTATAGGAGTCGGGGCCTTCCATTTATTTCTGGGACATATTTCACCGATAAACTCATCTTT. Encoded protein: CAYRSRGLPFISGTYFTDKLIF.

With respect to this clone: A clone one base away is much larger, so this may be a read error. In the same sample, other DNA sequences code for this CDR3. J is TRDJ1 and V is TRDV1, with D possibly matching TRDD2 (5 bases). Trimming took 10 bases from V and 5 from J, leaving 17 bases between them. Germline V gene data show CDR1 as TSWWSYY and CDR2 as QGS. The length of the CDR3 is 13 residues. Written as DNA, the CDR3 is TGTGCTCCCTGGCCTTCGGCCACTGATAAACTCATCTTT. It yields the protein CAPWPSATDKLIF.

This clone was seen a handful of times. A clone one base away is much larger, so this may be a read error. This CDR3 is also generated by other DNA sequences in the sample. The chain is built from TRDV1 and TRDJ1; D uncertain. The germline V gene has CDR1 TSWWSYY and CDR2 QGS. V was trimmed by 5 bases and J by 5 bases, leaving 21 bases between them. The CDR3 is 16 residues long. The chain's CDR3 is CALGTWLSPRTDKLIF. In nucleotides, the CDR3 is TGTGCTCTTGGGACATGGTTAAGCCCTAGGACAGATAAACTCATCTTT.

On this clone: This may stem from a read error, because a much larger clone lies one nucleotide away. This sample includes further DNA sequences coding for the same CDR3. J is TRDJ1 and V is TRDV3, with D possibly TRDD3 on 9 matching bases. Germline V gene sequence: CDR1 TVYSNPD, CDR2 GDNSRS (reference sequence). V lost 2 bases to trimming and J lost 5 bases, with 39 bases between them. The CDR3 sequence is 21 residues long. The chain's CDR3 is CAFGGLPTWYWGTPGADKLIF. The CDR3 nucleotides are TGTGCCTTTGGGGGTCTTCCTACTTGGTACTGGGGGACCCCTGGCGCTGATAAACTCATCTTT.

This clone is classed as medium-sized. The rearrangement joins TRDV3 to TRDJ1, with 7 bases identical to TRDD3. With V trimmed by 2 bases and J by 0 bases, 9 bases remained unmatched. The CDR3 sequence is 15 residues long. Looked up from germline, CDR1 is TVYSNPD and CDR2 is GDNSRS (reference sequence). The CDR3 DNA reads as TGTGCCTTTCCTGAGGGGGATCGCGACACCGATAAACTCATCTTT. Translation: CAFPEGDRDTDKLIF. Full variable domain (rest looked up from reference TRDV3 and TRDJ1): CDKVTQSSPDQTVASGSEVVLLCTYDTVYSNPDLFWYRIRPDYSFQFVFYGDNSRSEGADFTQGRFSVKHILTQKAFHLVISPVRTEDSATYYCAFPEGDRDTDKLIFGKGTRVTVEP.

This clone is labeled large. The same CDR3 is also encoded by other DNA sequences in this sample. V gene TRDV1 combines with J gene TRDJ1, with 12 bases identical to TRDD3. V lost 3 bases to trimming and J lost 1 base; unmatched junction nucleotides: 21. This CDR3 region has 22 residues. CDR1 is TSWWSYY and CDR2 is QGS in the germline V gene. The chain's CDR3 is CALGDFCLPYWGIPEITDKLIF. The CDR3 DNA reads as TGTGCTCTTGGGGATTTCTGCCTACCCTACTGGGGGATACCCGAAATCACCGATAAACTCATCTTT.

A remark on this clone: This likely came from a read error, as a far larger clone is one base away. This chain links TRDV2 with TRDJ3; weak D call: TRDD3 (6 bases). Germline assignment: CDR1 GEAIGNYY and CDR2 EKD. CDR3 size: 23 residues. The CDR3 is CACGTGRSYWDYYSSWDTRQMFF. In DNA form, the CDR3 reads TGTGCCTGTGGCACCGGCCGCTCATACTGGGATTATTATAGCTCCTGGGACACCCGACAGATGTTTTTC.

By sample fraction, this clone is large (0.1 to 1%). The gene calls are TRDV1 and TRDJ2; 11 nucleotides agree with TRDD3. Germline V gene data show CDR1 as TSWWSYY and CDR2 as QGS. The length of the CDR3 is 25 residues. The V gene end was trimmed by 2 bases and the J gene end by 2 bases; junction bases not matched to a gene: 28. CDR3 nucleotides: TGTGCTCTTGGGGAAGTTGTGAGAAGGAGTGAGTGCTGGGGGATACTGGGGGACTTGACAGCACAACTCTTCTTT. It translates to CALGEVVRRSECWGILGDLTAQLFF.

The sample holds a few counts of this clone. A read error likely explains this, since a far larger clone differs by one base. V usage is TRDV2 and J usage is TRDJ1; 10 bases are shared with TRDD3. This CDR3 region has 14 residues. Germline assignment: CDR1 GEAIGNYY and CDR2 EKD. CDR3 residues: CAGDTGDTADKLIF. DNA of the CDR3: TGTGCCGGTGACACGGGGGATACGGCCGATAAACTCATCTTT.

About this clone: One base separates it from a far larger clone, so it is likely a read error. The chain combines TRDV1 with TRDJ1, with 7 bases aligning to TRDD2. The CDR3 contains 19 residues. Germline V gene lookup returns CDR1 TSWWSYY and CDR2 QGS. The CDR3 DNA follows: TGTGCTCTTGGGGAAGCAGGCCTTCCTTCCCTTTTCTACACCGATAAACGCATCTTT. This sequence encodes CALGEAGLPSLFYTDKRIF.

A word on this clone: It may be a read error: a sequence one base away is much more abundant. The chain is built from TRDV1 and TRDJ1; 7 bases are shared with TRDD2. Per germline, CDR1 TSWWSYY and CDR2 QGS. The length of the CDR3 is 20 residues. After removal of 0 bases from V and 4 bases from J, the junction contained 20 bases not matched to a gene. The CDR3 is CALGELEWRFLPWYIDKLIF. For the CDR3, the DNA is TGTGCTCTTGGGGAACTAGAGTGGCGGTTCCTACCATGGTACATCGATAAACTCATCTTT.

This clone was recorded a few times. The chain carries TRDV1 and TRDJ1; 12 nucleotides align to TRDD3. V shed 3 bases, J shed 7 bases, and the junction held 33 bases outside the gene matches. CDR3 size: 24 residues. Germline CDR1 reads TSWWSYY; CDR2 reads QGS. CDR3 bases: TGTGCTCTTGGGGACTGTCCCTTCCGCACTGGGGGATACAGCCCCCCAGGCCCCCTTTTTAAACTCATCTTT. Translated: CALGDCPFRTGGYSPPGPLFKLIF.

This clone was detected only a few times. A much larger clone lies a single base off, so this may be a read error. The V gene remains uncalled, whereas the J gene is TRDJ1; the table's D call of TRDD3 was not tested on the DNA. The CDR3 has 16 amino acids. In DNA, the CDR3 is TGTGCCCTTCCCTCAACGACTGGGGGGGACACCGATAAACTCATCTTT. This sequence encodes CALPSTTGGDTDKLIF.

This rearrangement joins TRDV1 to TRDJ2; maybe TRDD2 (5 bases). The V end lost 6 bases, the J end lost 6 bases, and 29 bases lay between the germline ends. The CDR3 totals 19 residues. Germline V gives CDR1 TSWWSYY, CDR2 QGS. CDR3 sequence: CALGSAFLFLQLPSAQLFF. The CDR3 DNA sequence: TGTGCTCTTGGTAGCGCATTCCTCTTTCTTCAGTTGCCGTCAGCACAACTCTTCTTT.

As regards this clone: A single base separates this from a much larger clone, so it may be a read error. Other DNA sequences in this specimen translate into the identical CDR3. The chain employs TRDV1 and TRDJ1; 12 positions match TRDD3. V dropped 4 bases and J dropped 5; count of bases not matched to a gene: 17. Germline lookup yields CDR1 TSWWSYY and CDR2 QGS. This CDR3 has 19 amino acids. CDR3 sequence (DNA): TGTGCTCTTGGGGTCGGGACGAACTGGGGGATACTGAGAGATGATAAACTCATCTTT. Translation: CALGVGTNWGILRDDKLIF.

Concerning this clone: A far larger clone is just one base off, so this is likely a read error. This chain uses TRDV1 with TRDJ2, with D uncertain. Trimming removed 1 base from V and 6 bases from J, with 30 bases in between. Germline values: CDR1 TSWWSYY, CDR2 QGS. This CDR3 is 21 amino acids long. This chain's CDR3 is CALGEQALAGNSSRLAAQLFF. The CDR3 DNA follows: TGTGCTCTTGGGGAACAGGCGTTAGCCGGGAACTCGAGCCGATTGGCAGCACAACTCTTCTTT.

Regarding this clone: A much larger clone lies one base from this, so it may be a read error. This same CDR3 is encoded by further DNA sequences in the sample. J is TRDJ3 and V is TRDV1; D possibly matches TRDD2 or TRDD3 (6 bases each). CDR1 is TSWWSYY, CDR2 QGS, per germline. This CDR3 region has 23 residues. V was clipped by 0 bases and J by 4 bases, with 28 bases between them. The CDR3 nucleotides are TGTGCTCTTGGGGAACTAGGCTTATCCTACGGGGGACCCCGGTCTTGGGACACCCGACAGATGTTTTTC. It yields the protein CALGELGLSYGGPRSWDTRQMFF.

For this clone: A much larger clone is a single base away; this may be a read error. The same CDR3 is also encoded by other DNA sequences in this sample. The gene calls are TRDV1 and TRDJ1; D perhaps matches TRDD3 (6 bases). Trimming pared 6 bases from V and 5 bases from J, leaving 34 bases between. Per germline, CDR1 TSWWSYY and CDR2 QGS. This CDR3 comprises 20 residues. This CDR3 reads CALGLWRYDWRWETTDKLIF. CDR3 sequence (DNA): TGTGCTCTTGGCCTATGGAGATACGATTGGAGATGGGAGACTACTGATAAACTCATCTTT.

A remark on this clone: It is likely a read error: a sequence one base away is far more abundant. The chain couples TRDV2 to TRDJ3; the match to TRDD3 covers 12 bases. With V trimmed by 0 bases and J by 0 bases, 17 bases remained unmatched. Germline CDR1 and CDR2: GEAIGNYY and EKD. The CDR3 is 24 residues long. CDR3 sequence (DNA): TGTGCCTGTGACACCCCCTGGTACTGGGGGATACCGGAACGCGACTCCTGGGACACCCGACAGATGTTTTTC. It is translated as CACDTPWYWGIPERDSWDTRQMFF.

Judged by abundance, this clone is large (0.1 to 1%). Other nucleotide sequences in the sample specify the same CDR3. The chain employs TRDV1 and TRDJ1; 10 bases align to TRDD3. Germline CDR1 TSWWSYY, CDR2 QGS. The length of the CDR3 is 20 residues. J was trimmed by 0 bases and V by 4 bases; bases with no gene match: 17. The CDR3 sequence: CALGAEDPYWGMTYTDKLIF. The CDR3 nucleotides are TGTGCTCTTGGGGCCGAGGACCCGTACTGGGGGATGACTTACACCGATAAACTCATCTTT.

This clone is large (0.1 to 1%). Other DNA sequences in this sample translate to the same CDR3. The V gene is TRDV1, the J gene TRDJ1, with 9 bases identical to TRDD2. Trimming at V came to 4 bases and at J to 3 bases, leaving 15 bases not matched to a gene. The CDR3 loop spans 18 amino acids. Per the germline V gene, CDR1 is TSWWSYY and CDR2 is QGS. The CDR3 here is CALGGPSYGYWVADKLIF. Written as DNA, the CDR3 is TGTGCTCTTGGGGGGCCTTCCTACGGGTACTGGGTCGCCGATAAACTCATCTTT.

By proportion, this clone is large. At the DNA level, this CDR3 is encoded by other sequences in the same sample as well. The gene calls are TRDV2 and TRDJ1, with TRDD3 identical over 8 bases. This CDR3 has 17 residues. Germline CDR1 is GEAIGNYY and CDR2 is EKD. V shed 0 bases and J 0 bases; nucleotides not matched to a gene: 8. CDR3 region: CACDTRWGTTHTDKLIF. In DNA form, the CDR3 reads TGTGCCTGTGACACCCGCTGGGGGACCACTCACACCGATAAACTCATCTTT.